This entry features one T cell receptor beta chain sequence. Its antigen is unidentified. A much bigger clone sits one base away, suggesting this may be a read error. This entry is derived from a study of Graves' ophthalmopathy and Graves' hyperthyroidism. Study-wide background: Hyperthyroidism is called stable when no ophthalmopathy develops within 18 months of follow-up. Points from the study as a whole: Most thyroid-expanded clonotypes exceeding 0.001 frequency were also found in blood.

RNA transcripts yielded amplified TCR beta CDR3 regions. A first-round RT-PCR used HTBI primers, followed by a second-round multiplex PCR. TCRdb independently ran MiXCR on the multiplex PCR reads; one entry per CDR3 protein. The table has around 1,200,000 distinct CDR3 sequences, approximately 35% seen once. Germline V gives CDR1 DFQATT, CDR2 SNEGSKA (reference sequence). The CDR3 contains 17 residues. Excluded: other autoimmune disease, uncontrolled infection, pregnancy or lactation. The TCR sequence derives from an adult man with Graves' hyperthyroidism. V gene TRBV20-1 combines with J gene TRBJ1-2, with D uncertain. Sequencing was performed on peripheral blood or thyroid tissue (not recorded which). The CDR3 region is CSAAPTYDASLNYGYIF. The CDR3 nucleotides read TGCAGTGCTGCCCCGACATACGATGCTTCCCTTAACTATGGCTACATCTTC.